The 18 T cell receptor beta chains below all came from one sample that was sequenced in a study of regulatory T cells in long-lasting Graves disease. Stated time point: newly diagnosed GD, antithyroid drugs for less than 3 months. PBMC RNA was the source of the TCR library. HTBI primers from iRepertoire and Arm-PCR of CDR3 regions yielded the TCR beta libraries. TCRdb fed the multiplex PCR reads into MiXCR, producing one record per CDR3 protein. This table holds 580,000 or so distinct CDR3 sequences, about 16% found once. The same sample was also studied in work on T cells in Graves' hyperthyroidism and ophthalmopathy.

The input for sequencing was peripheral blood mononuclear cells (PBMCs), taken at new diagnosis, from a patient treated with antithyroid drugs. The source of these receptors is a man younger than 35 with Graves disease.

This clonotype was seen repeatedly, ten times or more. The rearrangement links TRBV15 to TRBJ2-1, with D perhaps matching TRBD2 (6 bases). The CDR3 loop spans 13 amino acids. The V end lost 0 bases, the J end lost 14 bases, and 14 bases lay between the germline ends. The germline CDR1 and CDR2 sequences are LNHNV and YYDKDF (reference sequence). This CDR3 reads CATSRDQWSGEFF. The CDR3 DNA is TGTGCCACCAGCAGAGATCAATGGTCGGGGGAGTTCTTC.

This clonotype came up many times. The CDR3 DNA reads TGTGCCAGCAGCCCCACGGCAGGGGGCGGTGAGCAGTACTTC. The encoded protein is CASSPTAGGGEQYF. The chain links TRBV28 to TRBJ2-7; the match to TRBD1 covers 8 bases. This CDR3 is 14 amino acids long. The V and J ends lost 6 bases and 7 bases, in that order; junction bases with no gene match: 11. CDR1 is MDHEN, CDR2 SYDVKM, per germline.

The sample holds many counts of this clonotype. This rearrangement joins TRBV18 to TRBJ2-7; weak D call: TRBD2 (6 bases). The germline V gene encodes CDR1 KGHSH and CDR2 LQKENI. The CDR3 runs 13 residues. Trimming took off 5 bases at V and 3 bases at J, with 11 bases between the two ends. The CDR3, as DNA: TGTGCCAGCTCAGCCGGGACTGGCTACGAGCAGTACTTC. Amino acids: CASSAGTGYEQYF.

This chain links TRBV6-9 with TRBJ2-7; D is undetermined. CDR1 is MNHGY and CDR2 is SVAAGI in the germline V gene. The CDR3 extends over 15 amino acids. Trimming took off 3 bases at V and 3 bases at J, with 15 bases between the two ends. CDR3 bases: TGTGCCAGCAGTTACCCCCAGAAGGTGCTCTACGAGCAGTACTTC. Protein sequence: CASSYPQKVLYEQYF.

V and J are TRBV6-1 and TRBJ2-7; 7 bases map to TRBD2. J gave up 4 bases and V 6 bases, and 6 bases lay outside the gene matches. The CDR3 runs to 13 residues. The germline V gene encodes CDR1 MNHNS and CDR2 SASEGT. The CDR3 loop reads CASRVAGPYEQYF. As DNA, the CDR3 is TGTGCCAGCAGAGTAGCGGGCCCTTACGAGCAGTACTTC.

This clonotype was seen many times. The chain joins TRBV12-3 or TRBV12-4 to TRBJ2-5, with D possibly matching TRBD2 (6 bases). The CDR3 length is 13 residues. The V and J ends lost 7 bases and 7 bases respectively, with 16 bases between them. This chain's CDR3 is CASKKSEEGTQYF. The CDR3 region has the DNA TGTGCCAGCAAAAAATCTGAGGAGGGGACCCAGTACTTC.

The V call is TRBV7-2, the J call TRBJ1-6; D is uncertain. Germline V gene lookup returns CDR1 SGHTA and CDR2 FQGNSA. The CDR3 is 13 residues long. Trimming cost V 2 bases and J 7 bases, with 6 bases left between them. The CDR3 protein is CASSLRRNSPLHF. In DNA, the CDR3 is TGTGCCAGCAGCTTAAGACGGAATTCACCCCTCCACTTT. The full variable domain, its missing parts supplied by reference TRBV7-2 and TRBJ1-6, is GAGVSQSPSNKVTEKGKDVELRCDPISGHTALYWYRQSLGQGLEFLIYFQGNSAPDKSGLPSDRFSAERTGGSVSTLTIQRTQQEDSAVYLCASSLRRNSPLHFGNGTRLTVT.

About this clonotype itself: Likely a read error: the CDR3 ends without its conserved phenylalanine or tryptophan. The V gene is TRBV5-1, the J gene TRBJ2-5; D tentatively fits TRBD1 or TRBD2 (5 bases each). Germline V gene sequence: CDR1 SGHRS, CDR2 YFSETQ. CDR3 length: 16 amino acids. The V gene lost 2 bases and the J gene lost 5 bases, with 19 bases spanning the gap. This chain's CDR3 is CASSFGTTATPETQYY. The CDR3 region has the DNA TGCGCCAGCAGCTTCGGGACGACAGCCACCCCCGAGACCCAGTACTAC.

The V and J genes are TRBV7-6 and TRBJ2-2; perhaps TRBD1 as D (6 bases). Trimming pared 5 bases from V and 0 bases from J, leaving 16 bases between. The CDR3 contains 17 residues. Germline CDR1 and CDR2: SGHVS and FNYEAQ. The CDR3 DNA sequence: TGTGCCAGCAGCAACCAAGACAGGCCCGCGAACACCGGGGAGCTGTTTTTT. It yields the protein CASSNQDRPANTGELFF.

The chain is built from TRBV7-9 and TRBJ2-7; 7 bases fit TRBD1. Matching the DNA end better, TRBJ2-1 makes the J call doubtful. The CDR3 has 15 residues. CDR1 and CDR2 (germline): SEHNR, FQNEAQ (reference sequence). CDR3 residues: CASSADRAAWNEQFF. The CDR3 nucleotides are TGTGCCAGCAGCGCCGACAGGGCTGCGTGGAATGAGCAGTTCTTC.

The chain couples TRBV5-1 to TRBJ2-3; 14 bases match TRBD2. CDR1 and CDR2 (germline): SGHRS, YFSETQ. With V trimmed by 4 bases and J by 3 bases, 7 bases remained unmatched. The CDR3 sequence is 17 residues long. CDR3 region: CASSTGLAGGRTDTQYF. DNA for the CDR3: TGCGCCAGCAGCACTGGACTAGCGGGAGGTAGGACAGATACGCAGTATTTT. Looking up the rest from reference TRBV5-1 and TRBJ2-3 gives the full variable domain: KAGVTQTPRYLIKTRGQQVTLSCSPISGHRSVSWYQQTPGQGLQFLFEYFSETQRNKGNFPGRFSGRQFSNSRSEMNVSTLELGDSALYLCASSTGLAGGRTDTQYFGPGTRLTVL.

The CDR3 nucleotides read TGTGCCAGCAGCTTCCTGGGACTAGCGGAACGAAGGAAGCAGTACTTC. As protein: CASSFLGLAERRKQYF. The chain couples TRBV7-2 to TRBJ2-7; 11 bases fit TRBD2. The germline V gene has CDR1 SGHTA and CDR2 FQGNSA. V shed 3 bases and J 8 bases; nucleotides not matched to a gene: 12. This CDR3 comprises 16 residues.

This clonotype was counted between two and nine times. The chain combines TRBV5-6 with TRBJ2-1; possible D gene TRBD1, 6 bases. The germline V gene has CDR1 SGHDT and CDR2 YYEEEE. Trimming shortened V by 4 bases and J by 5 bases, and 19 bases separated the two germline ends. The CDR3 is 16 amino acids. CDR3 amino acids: CASSILSRTDNNEQFF. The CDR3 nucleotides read TGTGCCAGCAGCATACTAAGCCGGACAGACAACAATGAGCAGTTCTTC.

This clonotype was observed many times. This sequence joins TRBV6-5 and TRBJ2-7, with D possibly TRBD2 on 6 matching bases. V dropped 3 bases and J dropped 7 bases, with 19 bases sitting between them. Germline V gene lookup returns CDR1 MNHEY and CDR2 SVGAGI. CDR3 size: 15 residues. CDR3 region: CASSYGGTRTGEQYF. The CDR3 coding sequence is TGTGCCAGCAGTTATGGCGGGACCCGCACTGGGGAGCAGTACTTC.

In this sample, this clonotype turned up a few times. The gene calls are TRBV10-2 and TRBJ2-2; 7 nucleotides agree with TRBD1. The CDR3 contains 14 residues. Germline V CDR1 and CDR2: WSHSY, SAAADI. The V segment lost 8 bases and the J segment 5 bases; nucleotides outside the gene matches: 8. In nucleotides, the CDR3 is TGCGCCAGCTCACAGACAGGGTGGACCGGGGAGCTGTTTTTT. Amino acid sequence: CASSQTGWTGELFF.

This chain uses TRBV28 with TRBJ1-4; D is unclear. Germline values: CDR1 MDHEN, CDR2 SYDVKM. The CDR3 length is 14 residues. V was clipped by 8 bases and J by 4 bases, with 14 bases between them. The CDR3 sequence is CASYPGQLNEKLFF. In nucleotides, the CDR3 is TGTGCCAGCTATCCCGGGCAGCTTAATGAAAAACTGTTTTTT.

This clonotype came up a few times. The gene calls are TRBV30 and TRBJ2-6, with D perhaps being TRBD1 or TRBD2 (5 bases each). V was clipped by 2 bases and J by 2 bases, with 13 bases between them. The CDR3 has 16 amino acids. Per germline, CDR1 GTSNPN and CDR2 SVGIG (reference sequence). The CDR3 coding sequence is TGTGCCTGGAGTAAATTACGAGGGGCTGGGGCCAACGTCCTGACTTTC. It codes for CAWSKLRGAGANVLTF.

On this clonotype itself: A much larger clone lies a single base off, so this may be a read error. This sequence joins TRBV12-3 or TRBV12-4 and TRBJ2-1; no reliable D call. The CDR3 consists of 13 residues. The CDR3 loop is CASSRVPQPTLYF. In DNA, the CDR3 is TGTGCCAGCAGCCGGGTCCCCCAACCGACCCTGTACTTC.